The 30 T cell receptor beta chains given below trace back to one sample, sequenced in a study of cytomegalovirus exposure and HLA in healthy donors. The PCR was carried out with 60 Vbeta primers and 13 Jbeta primers. The table came from immunoSEQ multiplex PCR; TCRdb's copy has only in-frame clones and leaves some out. The sample consists of 95,000 to 110,000 clones, around 73% of them appearing once. Material: PBMCs. These receptor sequences come from a woman in her 40s in good health and CMV-seronegative.

This clone was recorded once. This sequence joins TRBV29-1 and TRBJ1-1, with D perhaps matching TRBD1 (6 bases). V was shortened by 1 base and J by 4 bases, with 19 bases between the two germline ends. Germline assignment: CDR1 SQVTM and CDR2 ANQGSEA. The CDR3 has 16 amino acids. CDR3 in DNA: TGCAGCGTTGAAGGTGGGTGGGGGCCTCGGGCCACTGAAGCTTTCTTT. Protein: CSVEGGWGPRATEAFF.

The chain combines TRBV6-1 with TRBJ2-1, with D tentatively TRBD1 (6 bases). V gave up 3 bases and J gave up 5 bases, with 11 bases separating them. Germline assignment: CDR1 MNHNS and CDR2 SASEGT. The CDR3 has 14 amino acids. The chain's CDR3 is CASSDPGHHNEQFF. The CDR3 DNA is TGTGCCAGCAGTGACCCGGGACACCACAATGAGCAGTTCTTC.

The chain employs TRBV28 and TRBJ2-4; 13 nucleotides align to TRBD2. The V gene end was trimmed by 5 bases and the J gene end by 5 bases; junction bases not matched to a gene: 3. The CDR3 is made up of 15 amino acids. From germline, CDR1 is MDHEN and CDR2 SYDVKM. CDR3: CASSPGLAGENIQYF. The CDR3 bases are TGTGCCAGCAGTCCCGGACTAGCGGGGGAAAACATTCAGTACTTC.

This clone has just a few counts. This rearrangement joins TRBV4-3 to TRBJ2-1, with 7 bases identical to TRBD2. The length of the CDR3 is 16 residues. Germline-derived CDR1 and CDR2 are LGHNA and YSLEER. The ends lost 1 base at V and 4 bases at J; junction bases unmatched: 7. The DNA of the CDR3 is TGCGCCAGCAGCCAAGCTGTTCTAGCGGCTTACAATGAGCAGTTCTTC. The encoded protein is CASSQAVLAAYNEQFF.

In this sample, this clone turned up a few times. J is TRBJ1-4 and V is TRBV7-2; D unresolved. CDR3 length: 14 amino acids. Germline CDR1 is SGHTA and CDR2 is FQGNSA. Trimming took off 3 bases at V and 0 bases at J, with 5 bases between the two ends. CDR3 amino acids: CASSLAATNEKLFF. For the CDR3, the DNA is TGTGCCAGCAGCTTGGCCGCAACTAATGAAAAACTGTTTTTT. Full variable domain (missing parts from reference TRBV7-2 and TRBJ1-4): GAGVSQSPSNKVTEKGKDVELRCDPISGHTALYWYRQSLGQGLEFLIYFQGNSAPDKSGLPSDRFSAERTGGSVSTLTIQRTQQEDSAVYLCASSLAATNEKLFFGSGTQLSVL.

This chain joins TRBV4-1 and TRBJ2-7, with 13 bases matching TRBD2. Germline CDR1 MGHRA, CDR2 YSYEKL. Losses at the gene ends were 1 base for V and 4 bases for J; bases not matched to a gene: 10. This CDR3 contains 18 residues. The DNA of the CDR3 is TGCGCCAGCAGCCAAGGGGGGGGACTAGCGGGAAGGGGGTACGAGCAGTACTTC. Translation: CASSQGGGLAGRGYEQYF.

Concerning this clone itself: Mismatch with germline at one junction end may stem from a read error. The chain combines TRBV7-9 with TRBJ1-1, with D unclear. Germline V gene data show CDR1 as SEHNR and CDR2 as FQNEAQ (reference sequence). The CDR3 runs to 16 residues. CDR3 region: CSSSFSSSDGDIEAFF. The CDR3, as DNA: TGTTCCAGCAGCTTCTCCTCCTCAGACGGGGATATTGAAGCTTTCTTT.

V and J are TRBV4-1 and TRBJ2-3; TRBD2 agrees at 11 bases. The V gene end was trimmed by 8 bases and the J gene end by 1 base; junction bases not matched to a gene: 14. The germline V gene has CDR1 MGHRA and CDR2 YSYEKL. This CDR3 region has 18 residues. CDR3 loop: CASRLASGRTHRTDTQYF. CDR3 sequence (DNA): TGCGCCAGCCGGTTGGCTAGCGGGAGGACACATCGCACAGATACGCAGTATTTT.

CDR3 sequence reads: CASRGQNVQPQHF. The CDR3 coding sequence is TGTGCCAGCAGAGGACAGAATGTTCAGCCCCAGCATTTT. This sequence joins TRBV6-1 and TRBJ1-5, with a possible D match to TRBD1 (6 bases). The CDR3 contains 13 residues. The V gene lost 6 bases and the J gene lost 6 bases, with 12 bases spanning the gap. Germline V gene data show CDR1 as MNHNS and CDR2 as SASEGT.

This clone was counted a single time. The J gene is TRBJ2-2, the V gene TRBV27; 8 nucleotides agree with TRBD1. This CDR3 comprises 14 residues. The germline CDR1 and CDR2 sequences are MNHEY and SMNVEV (reference sequence). Trimming took 4 bases from V and 6 from J; bases not matched to a gene: 4. CDR3 amino acids: CASSSGGASGELFF. The CDR3 DNA follows: TGTGCCAGCAGTTCAGGGGGCGCTTCCGGGGAGCTGTTTTTT.

The gene calls are TRBV7-6 and TRBJ2-5; D gene unclear. CDR1 is SGHVS, CDR2 FNYEAQ, per germline. The CDR3 totals 13 residues. The V end was cut by 4 bases, the J end by 4 bases, with 10 bases between. The CDR3 reads CASSSYSPETQYF. CDR3 nucleotide sequence: TGTGCCAGCAGCTCTTATAGTCCAGAGACCCAGTACTTC.

The chain joins TRBV18 to TRBJ2-2; no clear D gene. The V gene's germline CDR1 is KGHSH and CDR2 LQKENI. CDR3 size: 14 residues. V shed 0 bases and J shed 4 bases, with 6 bases lying between them. The CDR3 coding sequence is TGTGCCAGCTCACCACCCCAGCGCACCGGGGAGCTGTTTTTT. This codes for CASSPPQRTGELFF.

The chain carries TRBV7-3 and TRBJ2-3; 7 bases map to TRBD1. The germline CDR1 and CDR2 sequences are SGHTA and FQGTGA. V was clipped by 5 bases and J by 1 base; unmatched bases: 6. This CDR3 has 15 residues. CDR3 protein: CASSPRGRRTDTQYF. CDR3 bases: TGTGCCAGCAGCCCGAGGGGGCGGCGCACAGATACGCAGTATTTT.

The chain has TRBV19 and TRBJ1-2, with TRBD1 matching over 10 bases. V lost 8 bases and J lost 4; bases outside the gene matches: 7. This CDR3 region has 14 residues. From germline, CDR1 is LNHDA and CDR2 SQIVND (reference sequence). The CDR3: CASERTGGSYGYTF. In DNA, the CDR3 is TGTGCCAGTGAGCGGACAGGGGGTTCCTATGGCTACACCTTC. The variable domain in full, completed from reference TRBV19 and TRBJ1-2, reads DGGITQSPKYLFRKEGQNVTLSCEQNLNHDAMYWYRQDPGQGLRLIYYSQIVNDFQKGDIAEGYSVSREKKESFPLTVTSAQKNPTAFYLCASERTGGSYGYTFGSGTRLTVV.

The genes are TRBV2 and TRBJ2-6; perhaps TRBD1 as D (5 bases). CDR1 and CDR2 from the germline V gene are SNHLY and FYNNEI. V lost 9 bases and J lost 0, with 12 bases in between. The length of the CDR3 is 15 residues. DNA for the CDR3: TGTGCCAGGGGGCGAGGTTCCTCTGGGGCCAACGTCCTGACTTTC. This translates into CARGRGSSGANVLTF.

In the case of this clone: At one boundary the junction diverges from the germline segment, which might be a read error. V and J are TRBV30 and TRBJ1-6, with a weak D call TRBD1 (6 bases). The length of the CDR3 is 14 residues. The germline V gene encodes CDR1 GTSNPN and CDR2 SVGIG (reference sequence). CDR3 sequence reads: CAGELQGGGSPPHF. The CDR3, as DNA: TGTGCCGGGGAGCTACAGGGTGGGGGTTCACCCCCCCACTTT.

The chain carries TRBV11-2 and TRBJ1-2, with 8 bases that match TRBD1. With 5 bases clipped from V and 0 bases from J, the junction kept 5 bases outside the gene matches. Germline V gene sequence: CDR1 SGHAT, CDR2 FQNNGV. This CDR3 region has 15 residues. CDR3 sequence: CASSREDRANYGYTF. DNA for the CDR3: TGTGCCAGCAGCCGAGAGGACAGGGCTAACTATGGCTACACCTTC.

This chain links TRBV27 with TRBJ1-5; D not resolved. Germline assignment: CDR1 MNHEY and CDR2 SMNVEV (reference sequence). The CDR3 length is 16 residues. The V and J ends lost 5 bases and 4 bases respectively, with 18 bases between them. Written as DNA, the CDR3 is TGTGCCAGCAGTGGAGGCCCGGACCCTTATAATCAGCCCCAGCATTTT. It encodes CASSGGPDPYNQPQHF.

There are a few counts of this clone. CDR3 coding DNA: TGTGCCAGCAGCTCCAGGGGAGCCCACAATGAGCAGTTCTTC. It encodes CASSSRGAHNEQFF. V is TRBV6-5 and J is TRBJ2-1, with D perhaps matching TRBD1 (6 bases). Trimming removed 6 bases at V and 5 bases at J, with 14 bases between. The V gene's germline CDR1 is MNHEY and CDR2 SVGAGI. The CDR3 sequence is 14 residues long.

The rearrangement links TRBV7-2 to TRBJ2-7; 8 bases map to TRBD2. The CDR3 spans 15 residues. Germline values: CDR1 SGHTA, CDR2 FQGNSA. With V trimmed by 1 base and J by 4 bases, 6 bases remained unmatched. CDR3 in amino acids: CASSLGSGSMYEQYF. The DNA of the CDR3 is TGTGCCAGCAGCTTAGGAAGCGGGAGTATGTACGAGCAGTACTTC. Full variable domain (missing parts from reference TRBV7-2 and TRBJ2-7): GAGVSQSPSNKVTEKGKDVELRCDPISGHTALYWYRQSLGQGLEFLIYFQGNSAPDKSGLPSDRFSAERTGGSVSTLTIQRTQQEDSAVYLCASSLGSGSMYEQYFGPGTRLTVT.

The chain carries TRBV5-6 and TRBJ2-1; 7 bases match TRBD1. CDR3 length: 11 residues. The germline CDR1 and CDR2 sequences are SGHDT and YYEEEE. V dropped 4 bases and J dropped 10; count of bases not matched to a gene: 2. CDR3 DNA: TGTGCCAGCAGCATGACAGGGGAGCAGTTCTTC. Protein sequence: CASSMTGEQFF.

This clone was observed a few times. The chain couples TRBV10-3 to TRBJ2-7; D is undetermined. Germline CDR1 and CDR2: ENHRY and SYGVKD. The CDR3 extends over 13 amino acids. Trimming cost V 4 bases and J 2 bases, with 9 bases left between them. Here the CDR3 reads CAISGEEPYEQYF. The CDR3 region has the DNA TGTGCCATCAGTGGAGAAGAACCCTACGAGCAGTACTTC.

V usage is TRBV6-4 and J usage is TRBJ2-7; 10 positions agree with TRBD1. Germline V gene lookup returns CDR1 MRHNA and CDR2 SNTAGT. V trimming: 7 bases; J trimming: 5 bases; junction bases outside the gene matches: 14. The CDR3 has 16 amino acids. CDR3 amino acids: CASTGCGYGTGDEQYF. DNA of the CDR3: TGTGCCAGCACGGGGTGCGGCTACGGGACAGGGGACGAGCAGTACTTC.

The V gene is TRBV5-6, the J gene TRBJ2-1; 9 nucleotides line up with TRBD2. The length of the CDR3 is 16 residues. Trimming removed 4 bases from V and 3 bases from J; junction bases left unmatched: 8. CDR1 is SGHDT, CDR2 YYEEEE, per germline. The CDR3 DNA reads TGTGCCAGCAGCGGATGGACTAGCGATTTCTACAATGAGCAGTTCTTC. Residues: CASSGWTSDFYNEQFF.

The chain recombines TRBV9 with TRBJ2-2; no definite D call. CDR3 length equals 12 residues. The germline V gene has CDR1 SGDLS and CDR2 YYNGEE. The V end lost 3 bases, the J end lost 4 bases, and 4 bases lay between the germline ends. In DNA form, the CDR3 reads TGTGCCAGCAGCGCCTCCACCGGGGAGCTGTTTTTT. Its protein is CASSASTGELFF.

This chain joins TRBV27 and TRBJ1-1; 8 bases line up with TRBD1. The ends lost 3 bases at V and 2 bases at J; junction bases unmatched: 8. The CDR3 covers 16 residues. Germline V gene data show CDR1 as MNHEY and CDR2 as SMNVEV (reference sequence). CDR3 sequence: CASSFSGTGLNTEAFF. The CDR3 DNA reads TGTGCCAGCAGTTTTTCGGGGACAGGACTAAACACTGAAGCTTTCTTT.

This clone was seen a handful of times. V and J are TRBV7-6 and TRBJ1-5, with TRBD1 identical over 8 bases. Germline lookup yields CDR1 SGHVS and CDR2 FNYEAQ. V was pared by 4 bases and J by 11 bases, with 22 bases of the junction left unmatched. This CDR3 region has 18 residues. The CDR3 bases are TGTGCCAGCAGCTCCGTAAGTTATGGACAGGGTTCGAGGCAGTCCCAGCATTTT. The encoded protein is CASSSVSYGQGSRQSQHF.

As for this clone: The junction departs from germline at one end; a sequencing error may be responsible. The chain has TRBV5-1 and TRBJ2-1; TRBD1 matches at 7 bases. CDR1 is SGHRS, CDR2 YFSETQ, per germline. The CDR3 sequence is 11 residues long. CDR3: CASSLRDSTIF. The CDR3 nucleotides are TGCGCCAGCAGCTTGCGGGACAGTACGATCTTC.

The chain has TRBV4-3 and TRBJ2-1; tentative D call: TRBD1 (6 bases). The CDR3 runs to 15 residues. Trimming left V 1 base short and J 11 bases short, with 18 bases between. CDR1 and CDR2 (germline): LGHNA, YSLEER. The CDR3 sequence: CASSQAILEGDKQFF. Here the CDR3 DNA reads TGCGCCAGCAGCCAAGCGATTCTCGAGGGGGATAAGCAGTTCTTC.

This sequence joins TRBV7-3 and TRBJ2-3, with 10 bases aligning to TRBD2. This CDR3 has 16 residues. V shed 9 bases and J 4 bases; nucleotides not matched to a gene: 13. Germline V gives CDR1 SGHTA, CDR2 FQGTGA. CDR3 region: CASSPAGLATADTQYF. DNA of the CDR3: TGTGCCAGTAGCCCGGCGGGACTAGCGACCGCAGATACGCAGTATTTT.